Each of the 10 T cell receptor beta chains below was sequenced from the same sample in a study of CD8 T cells in Susac syndrome. Reverse transcription of about 0.45 to 1 ug RNA was carried out with random hexamers. Via MiXCR, TCRdb re-called the immunoSEQ multiplex PCR reads, giving one row per CDR3 protein. The sample has a few hundred thousand distinct CDR3 sequences; 80% to 95% are singletons. The specimen sequenced was CD4+ T cells from PBMCs. The receptors shown here come from a human donor with multiple sclerosis.

The chain couples TRBV3-1 to TRBJ2-6; no definite D call. The ends were cut back, 2 bases at V and 1 base at J, with 6 bases in the middle. Per germline, CDR1 LGHDT and CDR2 YNNKEL (reference sequence). CDR3 length: 15 residues. CDR3 coding DNA: TGTGCCAGCAGCCAAACGCTGTCTGGGGCCAACGTCCTGACTTTC. This gives the protein CASSQTLSGANVLTF.

The V and J genes are TRBV7-2 and TRBJ2-1; 16 positions agree with TRBD2. The length of the CDR3 is 17 residues. Unmatched junction bases numbered 8, after V lost 5 bases and J lost 7 bases. The germline gives CDR1 SGHTA, CDR2 FQGNSA. The CDR3 sequence is CASSIGTSGGARNEQFF. The CDR3 DNA reads TGTGCCAGCAGCATTGGGACTAGCGGGGGGGCAAGAAATGAGCAGTTCTTC.

The rearrangement links TRBV9 to TRBJ2-3; 11 bases are shared with TRBD2. The V gene end was trimmed by 3 bases and the J gene end by 4 bases; junction bases not matched to a gene: 13. Germline CDR1 is SGDLS and CDR2 is YYNGEE. The CDR3 runs to 18 residues. The CDR3 loop reads CASSATSGSVSGPDTQYF. CDR3 nucleotides: TGTGCCAGCAGCGCCACTAGCGGGAGCGTTAGTGGCCCAGATACGCAGTATTTT.

V and J are TRBV5-1 and TRBJ2-6; 8 bases map to TRBD1. CDR1 and CDR2 from the germline V gene are SGHRS and YFSETQ. V was clipped by 0 bases and J by 0 bases; unmatched bases: 5. The CDR3 contains 18 residues. CDR3 region: CASSLVSGGPSGANVLTF. Here the CDR3 DNA reads TGCGCCAGCAGCTTGGTTTCAGGGGGCCCCTCTGGGGCCAACGTCCTGACTTTC. Combining the CDR3 with reference TRBV5-1 and TRBJ2-6 gives the whole variable domain KAGVTQTPRYLIKTRGQQVTLSCSPISGHRSVSWYQQTPGQGLQFLFEYFSETQRNKGNFPGRFSGRQFSNSRSEMNVSTLELGDSALYLCASSLVSGGPSGANVLTFGAGSRLTVL.

The CDR3 protein is CATGAEGSQETQYF. The CDR3 nucleotides read TGTGCCACCGGGGCAGAGGGTAGTCAAGAGACCCAGTACTTC. The genes are TRBV10-3 and TRBJ2-5; D possibly matches TRBD1 or TRBD2 (5 bases each). Germline CDR1 ENHRY, CDR2 SYGVKD. The CDR3 loop spans 14 amino acids. The germline V and J ends were trimmed by 10 bases and 2 bases, with 17 bases remaining between them.

This sequence joins TRBV7-2 and TRBJ2-1; 9 bases are a match to TRBD2. The CDR3 has 15 residues. CDR1 and CDR2 (germline): SGHTA, FQGNSA. J gave up 6 bases and V 5 bases, and 8 bases lay outside the gene matches. The DNA of the CDR3 is TGTGCCAGCAGCACCCCGAGGACTAGCGCCAATGAGCAGTTCTTC. It translates to CASSTPRTSANEQFF.

The rearrangement joins TRBV7-2 to TRBJ2-3, with D possibly matching TRBD1 (5 bases). This CDR3 comprises 16 residues. The germline V and J ends were trimmed by 2 bases and 0 bases, with 12 bases remaining between them. CDR1 SGHTA and CDR2 FQGNSA come from the germline V gene. CDR3 in amino acids: CASSLITGASTDTQYF. In DNA, the CDR3 is TGTGCCAGCAGCTTAATAACAGGAGCCAGCACAGATACGCAGTATTTT.

This chain joins TRBV5-1 and TRBJ1-2, with D perhaps matching TRBD1 (5 bases). V lost 0 bases and J lost 7, with 10 bases in between. The CDR3 totals 13 residues. In germline, CDR1 is SGHRS, CDR2 YFSETQ. This CDR3 is CASSLAGGRGYTF. As DNA, the CDR3 is TGCGCCAGCAGCTTGGCCGGGGGTCGTGGCTACACCTTC.

The J gene is TRBJ1-3, the V gene TRBV7-9, with a possible D match to TRBD1 (6 bases). Trimming left V 3 bases short and J 0 bases short, with 18 bases between. In germline, CDR1 is SEHNR, CDR2 FQNEAQ (reference sequence). The CDR3 runs 18 residues. This chain's CDR3 is CASSLWGADLYSGNTIYF. CDR3 DNA: TGTGCCAGCAGCTTGTGGGGGGCGGACCTTTACTCTGGAAACACCATATATTTT.

The chain combines TRBV20-1 with TRBJ2-5, with 7 nucleotides matching TRBD1. The V gene end was trimmed by 0 bases and the J gene end by 4 bases; junction bases not matched to a gene: 11. From germline, CDR1 is DFQATT and CDR2 SNEGSKA (reference sequence). This CDR3 contains 16 residues. The CDR3 region is CSARDRGPRGRETQYF. In DNA, the CDR3 is TGCAGTGCTAGAGATAGGGGCCCGAGGGGGCGAGAGACCCAGTACTTC.